One and the same sample provided the 17 T cell receptor beta chains below, sequenced in a study of T cells in Graves' hyperthyroidism and ophthalmopathy. TCR beta CDR3 regions were amplified from RNA. The HTBI primer set drove a first-round RT-PCR of the TCR CDR3. TCRdb redid the calling of the multiplex PCR reads with MiXCR, one entry per CDR3 protein. The sample consists of just under 750,000 distinct CDR3 sequences, approximately 40% of them appearing once. Material: blood. All receptors come from a woman in her thirties or forties with Graves' hyperthyroidism.

In regard to this clonotype: Mismatch with germline at one junction end may stem from a read error. The chain recombines TRBV10-3 with TRBJ1-1; D is perhaps TRBD1 (5 bases). The CDR3 runs 15 residues. CDR1 is ENHRY, CDR2 SYGVKD, per germline. The CDR3 spells CASSFTQTVNTEAFF. The CDR3 DNA follows: TGTGCCAGCAGTTTTACCCAGACAGTGAACACTGAAGCTTTCTTT.

There are many counts of this clonotype. The CDR3 DNA reads TGTGCCAGCAGCTTACAGGGCATGGGAGGCTACACCTTC. This sequence encodes CASSLQGMGGYTF. The chain joins TRBV7-9 to TRBJ1-2; a possible D gene is TRBD1 (5 bases). Germline CDR1 is SEHNR and CDR2 is FQNEAQ (reference sequence). Trimming stripped 2 bases from V and 8 bases from J, with 12 bases between. This CDR3 comprises 13 residues.

Only a few counts were recorded for this clonotype. The J gene is TRBJ2-7, the V gene TRBV5-1; no firm D call. The CDR3 covers 13 residues. CDR1 is SGHRS and CDR2 is YFSETQ in the germline V gene. The germline V and J ends were trimmed by 0 bases and 3 bases, with 7 bases remaining between them. Here the CDR3 DNA reads TGCGCCAGCAGCTTGGCCAGTGACTACGAGCAGTACTTC. Amino acid sequence: CASSLASDYEQYF.

The sample holds many counts of this clonotype. This rearrangement joins TRBV29-1 to TRBJ1-2; D is uncertain. With 0 bases removed from V and 6 bases from J, the gap between germline ends came to 14 bases. The germline V gene encodes CDR1 SQVTM and CDR2 ANQGSEA. The CDR3 sequence is 14 residues long. This CDR3 is CSVEDPPGSDGYTF. As DNA, the CDR3 is TGCAGCGTTGAAGACCCCCCGGGGTCTGATGGCTACACCTTC. The whole variable domain, filled in from reference TRBV29-1 and TRBJ1-2, reads SAVISQKPSRDICQRGTSLTIQCQVDSQVTMMFWYRQQPGQSLTLIATANQGSEATYESGFVIDKFPISRPNLTFSTLTVSNMSPEDSSIYLCSVEDPPGSDGYTFGSGTRLTVV.

This clonotype turned up a few times. This chain uses TRBV2 with TRBJ1-3, with no clear D. Per germline, CDR1 SNHLY and CDR2 FYNNEI. Deletions cut 6 bases from V and 2 bases from J, with 17 bases between. This CDR3 spans 16 amino acids. The CDR3 bases are TGTGCCAGCAGCCCTAGTGGTGGCAGAGCTGGAAACACCATATATTTT. Amino acid sequence: CASSPSGGRAGNTIYF.

This clonotype was detected only a few times. A read error may account for a junction end that differs from germline. The chain couples TRBV7-9 to TRBJ1-1, with D unresolved. Per the germline V gene, CDR1 is SEHNR and CDR2 is FQNEAQ (reference sequence). The CDR3 contains 14 residues. CDR3 sequence reads: CASSFGDLKTEAFF. The CDR3 coding sequence is TGTGCCAGCAGCTTCGGAGATTTGAAGACTGAAGCTTTCTTT.

This clonotype was seen a few times. The rearrangement uses TRBV20-1 and TRBJ1-5; the D gene is possibly TRBD1 (5 bases). The CDR3 totals 14 residues. Germline-derived CDR1 and CDR2 are DFQATT and SNEGSKA (reference sequence). V lost 0 bases and J lost 1, with 7 bases in between. CDR3 sequence: CSAREPGSNQPQHF. In DNA, the CDR3 is TGCAGTGCTAGAGAGCCAGGGAGCAATCAGCCCCAGCATTTT.

The J gene is TRBJ2-2, the V gene TRBV4-2; D is unresolved. This CDR3 comprises 17 residues. V was shortened by 0 bases and J by 3 bases, with 14 bases between the two germline ends. Germline loops: CDR1 LGHNA, CDR2 YNFKEQ. The CDR3 spells CASSQDPPGSHTGELFF. The CDR3 coding sequence is TGTGCCAGCAGCCAAGATCCCCCCGGATCCCACACCGGGGAGCTGTTTTTT.

This clonotype was seen a few times. The chain has TRBV19 and TRBJ1-4, with D tentatively TRBD1 (6 bases). Germline V gene sequence: CDR1 LNHDA, CDR2 SQIVND (reference sequence). The CDR3 extends over 17 amino acids. Trimming stripped 8 bases from V and 0 bases from J, with 19 bases between. The CDR3 nucleotides read TGTGCCAGTCTTGACAGGATGACGATAGCAACTAATGAAAAACTGTTTTTT. It encodes CASLDRMTIATNEKLFF.

This clonotype occurred many times. The chain couples TRBV10-3 to TRBJ1-2, with a possible D match to TRBD1 (6 bases). The ends were cut back, 2 bases at V and 6 bases at J, with 10 bases in the middle. This CDR3 region has 13 residues. Per germline, CDR1 ENHRY and CDR2 SYGVKD. The DNA of the CDR3 is TGTGCCATCAGTGAGCTGGCAGGGGATGGCTACACCTTC. Its protein is CAISELAGDGYTF.

This clonotype was detected ten times or more. The rearrangement links TRBV4-3 to TRBJ1-3; 8 bases are shared with TRBD1. Trimming removed 2 bases from V and 4 bases from J; junction bases left unmatched: 7. There are 16 residues in the CDR3. Germline V gene sequence: CDR1 LGHNA, CDR2 YSLEER. As DNA, the CDR3 is TGCGCCAGCAGCCAATCCACAGGGGGAGGAGGAAACACCATATATTTT. Amino acids: CASSQSTGGGGNTIYF.

V usage is TRBV29-1 and J usage is TRBJ1-5, with D perhaps matching TRBD1 (6 bases). Matching the DNA end better, TRBJ2-3 makes the J call doubtful. This CDR3 spans 13 amino acids. From germline, CDR1 is SQVTM and CDR2 ANQGSEA. CDR3 DNA: TGCAGCGTTGACAGACAGGCCACAGATACGCAGTATTTT. Its protein is CSVDRQATDTQYF.

This clonotype was observed at least ten times. The genes are TRBV7-2 and TRBJ1-5, with D uncertain. The V gene's germline CDR1 is SGHTA and CDR2 FQGNSA. Trimming took 5 bases from V and 6 from J, leaving 23 bases between them. The CDR3 sequence is 17 residues long. For the CDR3, the DNA is TGTGCCAGCAGCCGGGAGGTTCCCTCGAATCATCGTCAGCCCCAGCATTTT. It yields the protein CASSREVPSNHRQPQHF.

This chain uses TRBV10-2 with TRBJ2-2; D possibly corresponds to TRBD2 (5 bases). Germline CDR1 reads WSHSY; CDR2 reads SAAADI. The CDR3 contains 13 residues. Trimming removed 0 bases at V and 13 bases at J, with 12 bases between. CDR3 protein: CASSESLHRGLFF. For the CDR3, the DNA is TGCGCCAGCAGTGAGTCGCTCCATCGGGGGCTGTTTTTT.

This clonotype was counted a few times. This chain links TRBV7-9 with TRBJ1-3; D unclear. The germline V gene has CDR1 SEHNR and CDR2 FQNEAQ (reference sequence). The CDR3 is 17 amino acids. The ends were cut back, 1 base at V and 0 bases at J, with 13 bases in the middle. The CDR3 nucleotides read TGTGCCAGCAGCTTAGTAGGCGGCAGTAGCTCTGGAAACACCATATATTTT. Its translation is CASSLVGGSSSGNTIYF.

The table lists this clonotype with a few counts. The rearrangement uses TRBV7-2 and TRBJ1-5; D unresolved. Trimming pared 6 bases from V and 5 bases from J, leaving 23 bases between. The length of the CDR3 is 17 residues. Germline-derived CDR1 and CDR2 are SGHTA and FQGNSA. The CDR3 is CASSRIVGNKLHQPQHF. The CDR3 region has the DNA TGTGCCAGCAGTAGGATCGTAGGAAACAAACTCCATCAGCCCCAGCATTTT.

This clonotype was recorded at least ten times. This chain joins TRBV7-2 and TRBJ1-4; no definite D call. V gave up 5 bases and J gave up 7 bases, with 8 bases separating them. CDR3 length: 12 residues. Germline lookup yields CDR1 SGHTA and CDR2 FQGNSA. The CDR3 sequence: CASSLDVEKLFF. The DNA of the CDR3 is TGTGCCAGCAGCCTAGACGTTGAAAAACTGTTTTTT.